The next 14 T cell receptor beta chains were all read from a single sample in a study of tumor-infiltrating lymphocytes in oesophageal squamous cell carcinoma. TCRdb re-derived calls from the PCR reads in MiXCR, one entry per CDR3 protein. Counted here are roughly 14,000 distinct CDR3 sequences, 46% occurring once; the ten biggest clones make up around 44%. Sequencing input: blood. Receptor source: a male donor with esophageal squamous cell carcinoma.

The J gene is TRBJ2-5, the V gene TRBV28; 9 nucleotides align to TRBD1. The last part of the DNA fits TRBJ1-2 better; the J call may be wrong. The CDR3 runs 15 residues. In germline, CDR1 is MDHEN, CDR2 SYDVKM. CDR3 protein: CASSSYRGLVDGYTF. CDR3 in DNA: TGTGCCAGCAGTTCGTACAGGGGGCTAGTGGATGGCTACACCTTC.

V gene TRBV5-1 combines with J gene TRBJ2-3, with TRBD1 identical over 9 bases. Trimming cost V 0 bases and J 0 bases; bases outside gene matches: 2. Germline CDR1 and CDR2: SGHRS and YFSETQ. CDR3 length: 16 amino acids. CDR3 sequence (DNA): TGCGCCAGCAGCTTGGAGGACAGGGGTAGCACAGATACGCAGTATTTT. Protein product: CASSLEDRGSTDTQYF.

The rearrangement uses TRBV7-2 and TRBJ2-3; tentatively, D is TRBD2 (5 bases). Trimming cost V 1 base and J 14 bases, with 22 bases left between them. The CDR3 is made up of 15 amino acids. Germline V CDR1 and CDR2: SGHTA, FQGNSA. This CDR3 is CASSLVPLNTGELYF. The CDR3 nucleotides read TGTGCCAGCAGCTTAGTGCCCCTGAACACCGGGGAGCTGTATTTT.

By sample share, this clonotype is medium-sized. This chain uses TRBV7-8 with TRBJ2-5; D unresolved. Germline V lookup: CDR1 SGHVS, CDR2 FQNEAQ. The V end was cut by 4 bases, the J end by 4 bases, with 13 bases between. The CDR3 has 14 amino acids. The CDR3 DNA follows: TGTGCCAGCAGCTCTATATCGACCGGAGAGACCCAGTACTTC. It encodes CASSSISTGETQYF.

By sample share, this clonotype is medium-sized. The chain uses TRBV7-9 and TRBJ2-1, with 7 bases identical to TRBD2. The V gene's germline CDR1 is SEHNR and CDR2 FQNEAQ (reference sequence). The V segment lost 0 bases and the J segment 4 bases; nucleotides outside the gene matches: 0. The CDR3 sequence is 14 residues long. In DNA form, the CDR3 reads TGTGCCAGCAGCTTAGCACTAGCGTACAATGAGCAGTTCTTC. Translation gives CASSLALAYNEQFF.

This clonotype came up many times. V and J are TRBV12-3 or TRBV12-4 and TRBJ2-3; possible D gene TRBD2, 6 bases. The CDR3 sequence is 14 residues long. V lost 3 bases to trimming and J lost 0 bases, with 7 bases between them. The CDR3, as DNA: TGTGCCAGCAGTTTCGGGGGAAGCACAGATACGCAGTATTTT. Its protein is CASSFGGSTDTQYF.

This clonotype was counted a few times. This sequence joins TRBV7-6 and TRBJ2-2; D remains unclear. The CDR3 has 14 amino acids. Germline-derived CDR1 and CDR2 are SGHVS and FNYEAQ. The V end lost 2 bases, the J end lost 4 bases, and 8 bases lay between the germline ends. The CDR3 protein is CASSLHTVTGELFF. CDR3 in DNA: TGTGCCAGCAGCTTACACACTGTCACCGGGGAGCTGTTTTTT. The full variable domain, in which reference TRBV7-6 and TRBJ2-2 provide the parts outside the CDR3, is GAGVSQSPRYKVTKRGQDVALRCDPISGHVSLYWYRQALGQGPEFLTYFNYEAQQDKSGLPNDRFSAERPEGSISTLTIQRTEQRDSAMYRCASSLHTVTGELFFGEGSRLTVL.

V and J are TRBV11-1 and TRBJ2-3; 10 positions agree with TRBD1. V dropped 2 bases and J dropped 0; count of bases not matched to a gene: 2. Germline V CDR1 and CDR2: SGHAT, FQDESV (reference sequence). This CDR3 region has 16 residues. CDR3 sequence reads: CASSLMGQGSTDTQYF. CDR3 sequence (DNA): TGTGCCAGCAGCTTAATGGGACAGGGGAGCACAGATACGCAGTATTTT.

This clonotype was recorded at least ten times. The V call is TRBV14, the J call TRBJ2-5; D is undetermined. The V gene's germline CDR1 is SGHDN and CDR2 FVKESK. The CDR3 has 12 amino acids. Deletions cut 1 base from V and 4 bases from J, with 4 bases between. As DNA, the CDR3 is TGTGCCAGCAGCCAAGTCCGAGAGACCCAGTACTTC. Its protein product is CASSQVRETQYF.

With respect to this clonotype: The conserved phenylalanine or tryptophan is not found at the CDR3 terminus, so this likely reflects a read error. Because the CDR3's place on the DNA is in doubt, the DNA is left out and the CDR3 is given as listed by TCRdb. The J gene is TRBJ2-6, the V gene TRBV7-2; the table's D call TRBD2 went unverified against the DNA. The CDR3 is 19 residues long, counting both termini. Germline V lookup: CDR1 SGHTA, CDR2 FQGNSA. CDR3 sequence reads: CASSFTSGLSSYNEQFFGA.

This clonotype was observed many times. A much larger clone differs from this one at a single base, so this may be a read error. This chain uses TRBV25-1 with TRBJ2-4; D unclear. The germline V gene encodes CDR1 MGHDK and CDR2 SYGVNS. CDR3 length: 12 amino acids. V dropped 5 bases and J dropped 13 bases, with 15 bases sitting between them. The CDR3 region has the DNA TGTGCCAGCAGTACCGGGTACAATGAGCAGTACTTC. Translating gives CASSTGYNEQYF. Full variable domain (remainder filled in from reference TRBV25-1 and TRBJ2-4): EADIYQTPRYLVIGTGKKITLECSQTMGHDKMYWYQQDPGMELHLIHYSYGVNSTEKGDLSSESTVSRIRTEHFPLTLESARPSHTSQYLCASSTGYNEQYFGAGTRLSVL.

The V and J genes are TRBV7-6 and TRBJ2-4; D is possibly TRBD1 (6 bases). Trimming shortened V by 5 bases and J by 0 bases, and 14 bases separated the two germline ends. Germline loops: CDR1 SGHVS, CDR2 FNYEAQ. The CDR3 extends over 16 amino acids. In nucleotides, the CDR3 is TGTGCCAGCAGCGAACGGACAGACATAGCCAAAAACATTCAGTACTTC. Protein sequence: CASSERTDIAKNIQYF.

This clonotype was picked up a small number of times. The genes are TRBV7-2 and TRBJ1-5, with no clear D. The CDR3 sequence is 14 residues long. The germline V and J ends were trimmed by 1 base and 2 bases, with 6 bases remaining between them. CDR1 and CDR2 from the germline V gene are SGHTA and FQGNSA. The CDR3 region is CASSLVWGNQPQHF. Here the CDR3 DNA reads TGTGCCAGCAGCTTAGTGTGGGGCAATCAGCCCCAGCATTTT.

Concerning this clonotype itself: The missing conserved phenylalanine or tryptophan at the end of this CDR3 makes a read error likely. The DNA is omitted, as the CDR3 cannot be located on it reliably, and the CDR3 follows TCRdb's listing. J is TRBJ1-6 and V is TRBV7-2. Germline lookup yields CDR1 SGHTA and CDR2 FQGNSA. The CDR3 is made up of 17 amino acids, end residues included. CDR3 sequence reads: CASSFRLAGADEQFFGP.